The 24 T cell receptor beta chains below come from one sample, sequenced in a study of OX40 agonist ivuxolimab in advanced cancers. The table came from immunoSEQ multiplex PCR; TCRdb's copy has only in-frame clones and leaves some out. In the table there are about 19,000 clones, about four fifths of which are singletons. This specimen consisted of CD4+ or CD8+ T cells sorted from blood, obtained in a trial of the OX40 agonist ivuxolimab. Every receptor here comes from an adult with an advanced solid tumor such as melanoma, head and neck, liver or kidney cancer.

The chain has TRBV7-9 and TRBJ2-2; D gene ambiguous. V lost 0 bases to trimming and J lost 6 bases, with 8 bases between them. Germline V gives CDR1 SEHNR, CDR2 FQNEAQ (reference sequence). The length of the CDR3 is 14 residues. CDR3 DNA sequence: TGTGCCAGCAGCTTAGCAAGGACGGCCGGGGAGCTGTTTTTT. Amino acids: CASSLARTAGELFF. Looking up the rest from reference TRBV7-9 and TRBJ2-2 gives the full variable domain: DTGVSQNPRHKITKRGQNVTFRCDPISEHNRLYWYRQTLGQGPEFLTYFQNEAQLEKSRLLSDRFSAERPKGSFSTLEIQRTEQGDSAMYLCASSLARTAGELFFGEGSRLTVL.

This clone was counted a single time. The CDR3 DNA sequence: TGTGCCAGCAGCAAATTGGAGACAGGGGGCCACACTGAAGCTTTCTTT. Protein product: CASSKLETGGHTEAFF. The chain has TRBV21-1 and TRBJ1-1; no check of the table's D call, TRBD1, against the DNA was made. TRBV21-1 has pseudogene status. The CDR3 is 16 residues long.

This chain connects TRBV19 to TRBJ2-5; TRBD2 matches at 12 bases. CDR1 and CDR2 (germline): LNHDA, SQIVND (reference sequence). J was trimmed by 3 bases and V by 5 bases; bases with no gene match: 4. This CDR3 contains 15 residues. CDR3 sequence (DNA): TGTGCCAGTAGTCCCCGGACTAGCGGGAAAGAGACCCAGTACTTC. Translation gives CASSPRTSGKETQYF.

The rearrangement joins TRBV28 to TRBJ1-2, with 7 bases lining up with TRBD1. The germline V gene encodes CDR1 MDHEN and CDR2 SYDVKM. The CDR3 sequence is 14 residues long. Losses at the gene ends were 5 bases for V and 1 base for J; bases not matched to a gene: 4. The CDR3 DNA reads TGTGCCAGCAGTCCGGGACAGAGTAACTATGGCTACACCTTC. It codes for CASSPGQSNYGYTF.

The genes are TRBV28 and TRBJ1-5; 9 bases align to TRBD1. The CDR3 is 15 residues long. CDR1 MDHEN and CDR2 SYDVKM come from the germline V gene. The ends lost 6 bases at V and 7 bases at J; junction bases unmatched: 10. CDR3 protein: CASSPEGQGRQPQHF. DNA for the CDR3: TGTGCCAGCAGCCCCGAGGGACAGGGAAGACAGCCCCAGCATTTT.

This chain links TRBV28 with TRBJ1-6, with a weak D call TRBD1 (6 bases). Germline values: CDR1 MDHEN, CDR2 SYDVKM. The V end was cut by 6 bases, the J end by 5 bases, with 11 bases between. The CDR3 has 14 residues. The CDR3 sequence: CASSPHRDNSPLHF. The DNA of the CDR3 is TGTGCCAGCAGCCCGCACAGGGATAATTCACCCCTCCACTTT.

The chain joins TRBV13 to TRBJ2-1; 7 nucleotides align to TRBD2. J gave up 7 bases and V 3 bases, and 9 bases lay outside the gene matches. The CDR3 length is 15 residues. Germline-derived CDR1 and CDR2 are PRHDT and FYEKMQ (reference sequence). This CDR3 is CASSFLGGSRNEQFF. The DNA for the CDR3 is TGTGCCAGCAGCTTCTTAGGCGGGAGTCGTAATGAGCAGTTCTTC.

V usage is TRBV28 and J usage is TRBJ1-2; D might be TRBD1 (5 bases). Germline lookup yields CDR1 MDHEN and CDR2 SYDVKM. This CDR3 has 16 amino acids. Trimming took off 4 bases at V and 6 bases at J, with 21 bases between the two ends. In DNA, the CDR3 is TGTGCCAGCAGTTCCTTCGACAGCTCCTATGGGGATGGCTACACCTTC. Protein product: CASSSFDSSYGDGYTF.

V is TRBV28 and J is TRBJ2-6, with unresolved D. The CDR3 length is 14 residues. Germline V gene lookup returns CDR1 MDHEN and CDR2 SYDVKM. Trimming pared 3 bases from V and 0 bases from J, leaving 3 bases between. The CDR3 nucleotides read TGTGCCAGCAGTTTTCTCTCTGGGGCCAACGTCCTGACTTTC. It is translated as CASSFLSGANVLTF.

The chain joins TRBV18 to TRBJ2-3, with a tentative D call TRBD2 (6 bases). Germline V gene lookup returns CDR1 KGHSH and CDR2 LQKENI. CDR3 length: 15 residues. V shed 5 bases and J shed 0 bases, with 12 bases lying between them. CDR3 amino acids: CASSSLASSTDTQYF. The CDR3, as DNA: TGTGCCAGCTCATCCCTAGCGTCTAGCACAGATACGCAGTATTTT.

The gene calls are TRBV6-1 and TRBJ2-3, with 7 bases lining up with TRBD2. The CDR3 loop spans 14 amino acids. Germline CDR1 is MNHNS and CDR2 is SASEGT. V was pared by 6 bases and J by 6 bases, with 9 bases of the junction left unmatched. The CDR3 sequence is CASSGPREWDTQYF. In DNA form, the CDR3 reads TGTGCCAGCAGCGGGCCGCGGGAGTGGGATACGCAGTATTTT.

The genes are TRBV7-9 and TRBJ1-4; 10 nucleotides match TRBD1. CDR1 is SEHNR, CDR2 FQNEAQ, per germline (reference sequence). The V segment lost 5 bases and the J segment 6 bases; nucleotides outside the gene matches: 6. The CDR3 is 15 amino acids. The CDR3 sequence: CASSPRGTGDEKLFF. Written as DNA, the CDR3 is TGTGCCAGCAGCCCTCGCGGGACAGGGGATGAAAAACTGTTTTTT.

V and J are TRBV11-1 and TRBJ2-3, with 8 bases identical to TRBD2. CDR3 size: 13 residues. After removal of 3 bases from V and 5 bases from J, the junction contained 1 base not matched to a gene. The V gene's germline CDR1 is SGHAT and CDR2 FQDESV (reference sequence). The chain's CDR3 is CASSFLAGDTQYF. CDR3 nucleotides: TGTGCCAGCAGCTTTCTAGCGGGAGATACGCAGTATTTT.

The chain combines TRBV7-6 with TRBJ1-2, with 8 positions matching TRBD1. V lost 5 bases, J lost 2 bases, and 7 bases stayed unmatched. CDR1 and CDR2 from the germline V gene are SGHVS and FNYEAQ. CDR3 size: 15 residues. The CDR3 nucleotides are TGTGCCAGCAGCCGCGGACAGGGAGGCAACTATGGCTACACCTTC. Protein: CASSRGQGGNYGYTF.

The V and J genes are TRBV30 and TRBJ1-1, with unresolved D. V was shortened by 1 base and J by 2 bases, with 8 bases between the two germline ends. The CDR3 contains 13 residues. The germline CDR1 and CDR2 sequences are GTSNPN and SVGIG (reference sequence). CDR3: CAWSGRGNTEAFF. Written as DNA, the CDR3 is TGTGCCTGGAGTGGACGGGGAAACACTGAAGCTTTCTTT.

J is TRBJ2-7 and V is TRBV18, with 11 nucleotides matching TRBD1. This CDR3 comprises 15 residues. Germline values: CDR1 KGHSH, CDR2 LQKENI. The V gene end was trimmed by 4 bases and the J gene end by 3 bases; junction bases not matched to a gene: 5. Here the CDR3 DNA reads TGTGCCAGCTCACAAAGTGGGACAGGGGGCTACGAGCAGTACTTC. This translates into CASSQSGTGGYEQYF.

This clone was picked up a small number of times. This chain uses TRBV2 with TRBJ1-2; D not resolved. Germline V gives CDR1 SNHLY, CDR2 FYNNEI. There are 13 residues in the CDR3. V was clipped by 6 bases and J by 4 bases, with 12 bases between them. For the CDR3, the DNA is TGTGCCAGCAGGGATGTAGGCGGCTATGGCTACACCTTC. Its protein product is CASRDVGGYGYTF.

This chain connects TRBV7-2 to TRBJ2-1; D is unresolved. Germline-derived CDR1 and CDR2 are SGHTA and FQGNSA. The CDR3 is 12 amino acids. V lost 0 bases and J lost 10, with 7 bases in between. For the CDR3, the DNA is TGTGCCAGCAGCTTAGCCCCTGGGGAGCAGTTCTTC. Amino acids: CASSLAPGEQFF.

Only a few counts were recorded for this clone. This rearrangement joins TRBV7-2 to TRBJ1-1; D remains unclear. Germline V gene data show CDR1 as SGHTA and CDR2 as FQGNSA. Trimming stripped 2 bases from V and 1 base from J, with 14 bases between. The CDR3 has 16 residues. CDR3 loop: CASSLMGLLRNTEAFF. As DNA, the CDR3 is TGTGCCAGCAGCTTAATGGGGTTATTACGGAACACTGAAGCTTTCTTT.

The rearrangement uses TRBV7-9 and TRBJ1-2; 7 nucleotides line up with TRBD1. The trim removed 4 bases at V and 0 bases at J, leaving 14 bases unmatched. This CDR3 is built from 18 residues. CDR1 is SEHNR and CDR2 is FQNEAQ in the germline V gene (reference sequence). CDR3 nucleotides: TGTGCCAGCAGCTCTACTGGACAGGTCGGCTTGGCTAACTATGGCTACACCTTC. It is translated as CASSSTGQVGLANYGYTF.

V is TRBV28 and J is TRBJ2-3, with 12 bases fitting TRBD2. CDR3 size: 17 residues. The trim removed 2 bases at V and 4 bases at J, leaving 7 bases unmatched. Germline V lookup: CDR1 MDHEN, CDR2 SYDVKM. The DNA for the CDR3 is TGTGCCAGCAGTTTACCTCGGACTAGCGGGATTGCAGATACGCAGTATTTT. Its protein is CASSLPRTSGIADTQYF.

The J gene is TRBJ1-4, the V gene TRBV5-1; D is undetermined. The CDR3 runs 13 residues. The V end lost 1 base, the J end lost 8 bases, and 9 bases lay between the germline ends. The germline V gene encodes CDR1 SGHRS and CDR2 YFSETQ. For the CDR3, the DNA is TGCGCCAGCAGCTTGCTTCGGAAAGAAAAACTGTTTTTT. This sequence encodes CASSLLRKEKLFF.

V and J are TRBV18 and TRBJ2-1; 8 bases match TRBD2. V trimming: 3 bases; J trimming: 9 bases; junction bases outside the gene matches: 7. The CDR3 spans 14 residues. Germline V gene sequence: CDR1 KGHSH, CDR2 LQKENI. CDR3 sequence (DNA): TGTGCCAGCTCACCGCCAGCGGGAGTACTTGAGCAGTTCTTC. This sequence encodes CASSPPAGVLEQFF.

Notes on this clone: Germline and junction disagree at one end, which may indicate a read error. CDR3 nucleotide sequence: TGTGCCAGCAGCCTCTACGACAGGCAGGTCTTT. The encoded protein is CASSLYDRQVF. The rearrangement links TRBV7-9 to TRBJ1-1, with a possible D match to TRBD1 (6 bases). The V gene's germline CDR1 is SEHNR and CDR2 FQNEAQ (reference sequence). The CDR3 is 11 residues long.